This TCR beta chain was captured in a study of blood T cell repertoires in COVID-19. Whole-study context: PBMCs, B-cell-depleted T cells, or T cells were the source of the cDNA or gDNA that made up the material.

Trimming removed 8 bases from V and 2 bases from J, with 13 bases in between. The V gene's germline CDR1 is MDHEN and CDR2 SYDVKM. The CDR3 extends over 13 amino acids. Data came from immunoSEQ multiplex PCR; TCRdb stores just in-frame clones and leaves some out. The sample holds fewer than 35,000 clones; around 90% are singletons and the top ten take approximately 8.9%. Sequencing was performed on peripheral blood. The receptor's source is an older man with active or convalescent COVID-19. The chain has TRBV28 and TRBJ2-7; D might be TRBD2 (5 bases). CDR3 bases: TGTGCCAGCGGTCGGGATGCCCCCTACGAGCAGTACGTC. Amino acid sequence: CASGRDAPYEQYV.